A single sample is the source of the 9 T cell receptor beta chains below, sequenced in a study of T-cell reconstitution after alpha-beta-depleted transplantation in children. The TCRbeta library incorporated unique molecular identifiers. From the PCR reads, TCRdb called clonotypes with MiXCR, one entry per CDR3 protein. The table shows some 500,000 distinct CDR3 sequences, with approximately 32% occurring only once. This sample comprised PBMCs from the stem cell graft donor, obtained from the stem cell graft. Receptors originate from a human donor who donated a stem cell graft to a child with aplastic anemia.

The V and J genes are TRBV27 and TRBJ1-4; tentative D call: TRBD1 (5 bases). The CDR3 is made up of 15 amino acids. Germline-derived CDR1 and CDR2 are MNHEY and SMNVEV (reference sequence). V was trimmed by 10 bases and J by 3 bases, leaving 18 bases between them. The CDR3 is CATKDKGRPNEKLFF. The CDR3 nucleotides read TGTGCCACCAAGGACAAGGGACGGCCTAATGAAAAACTGTTTTTT.

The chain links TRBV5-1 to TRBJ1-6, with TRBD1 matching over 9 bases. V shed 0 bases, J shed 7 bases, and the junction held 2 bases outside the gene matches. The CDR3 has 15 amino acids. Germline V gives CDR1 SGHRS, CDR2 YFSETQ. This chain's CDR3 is CASSLDGTGNSPLHF. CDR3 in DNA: TGCGCCAGCAGCTTGGACGGGACAGGGAATTCACCCCTCCACTTT.

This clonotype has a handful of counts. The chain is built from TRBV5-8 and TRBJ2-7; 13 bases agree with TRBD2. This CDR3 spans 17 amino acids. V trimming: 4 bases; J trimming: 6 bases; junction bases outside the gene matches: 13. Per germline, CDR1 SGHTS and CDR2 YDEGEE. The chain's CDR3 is CASSGLAGDIVPFEQYV. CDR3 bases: TGTGCCAGCAGCGGACTAGCGGGAGATATAGTCCCCTTCGAGCAGTACGTC.

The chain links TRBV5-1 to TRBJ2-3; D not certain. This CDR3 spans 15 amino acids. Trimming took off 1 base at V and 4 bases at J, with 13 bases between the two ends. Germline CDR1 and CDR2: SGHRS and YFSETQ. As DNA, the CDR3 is TGCGCCAGCAGCTTGAGAGGACGAGTCGCAGATACGCAGTATTTT. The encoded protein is CASSLRGRVADTQYF.

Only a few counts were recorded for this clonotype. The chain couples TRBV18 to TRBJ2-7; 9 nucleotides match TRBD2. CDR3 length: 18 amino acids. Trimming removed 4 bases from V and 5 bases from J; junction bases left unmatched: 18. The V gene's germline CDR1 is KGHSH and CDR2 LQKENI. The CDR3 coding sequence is TGTGCCAGCTCACTGAACCGTAGCGGGAGCTTGCCCCAGGACGAGCAGTACGTC. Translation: CASSLNRSGSLPQDEQYV.

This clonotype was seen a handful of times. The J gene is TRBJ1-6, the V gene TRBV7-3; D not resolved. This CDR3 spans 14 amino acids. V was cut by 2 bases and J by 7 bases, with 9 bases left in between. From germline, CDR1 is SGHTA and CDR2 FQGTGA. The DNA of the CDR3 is TGTGCCAGCAGCTTACGGGGTGGGAATTCACCCCTCCACTTT. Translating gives CASSLRGGNSPLHF.

CDR3 residues: CASRPTGGEGEQFF. Here the CDR3 DNA reads TGTGCCAGCAGACCAACAGGGGGCGAGGGTGAGCAGTTCTTC. The rearrangement uses TRBV7-2 and TRBJ2-1, with TRBD1 identical over 9 bases. J gave up 9 bases and V 6 bases, and 9 bases lay outside the gene matches. The CDR3 length is 14 residues. CDR1 and CDR2 (germline): SGHTA, FQGNSA.

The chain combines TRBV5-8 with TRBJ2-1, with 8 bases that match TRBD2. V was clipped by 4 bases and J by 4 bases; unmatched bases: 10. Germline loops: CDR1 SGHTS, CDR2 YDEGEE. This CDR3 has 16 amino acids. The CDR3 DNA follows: TGTGCCAGCAGCCAGGGGAACGGGAGGGGGTACAATGAGCAGTTCTTC. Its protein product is CASSQGNGRGYNEQFF.

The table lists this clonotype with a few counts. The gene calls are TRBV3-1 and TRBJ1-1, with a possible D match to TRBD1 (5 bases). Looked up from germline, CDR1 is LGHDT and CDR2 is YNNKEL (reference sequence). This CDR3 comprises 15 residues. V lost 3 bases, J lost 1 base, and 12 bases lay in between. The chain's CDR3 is CASSQGRGANTEAFF. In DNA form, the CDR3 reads TGTGCCAGCAGCCAGGGGCGGGGCGCGAACACTGAAGCTTTCTTT.